This T cell receptor beta chain stems from a study of cytomegalovirus exposure and HLA in healthy donors. The study, taken as a whole, reports: A later analysis associated around 17,000 TCR beta sequences with HLA alleles at a 0.05 false discovery rate.

The PCR had 60 Vbeta and 13 Jbeta primers. Assay used: immunoSEQ multiplex PCR; TCRdb lists only in-frame clones, some missing. The profile covers roughly 98,000 clones, with about 80% appearing a single time and about 2% taken by the ten largest. Trimming pared 7 bases from V and 5 bases from J, leaving 14 bases between. The CDR3 loop spans 13 amino acids. To note about this clone: Its matching antigen is unknown. Distinct nucleotide sequences in the sample also encode this CDR3.

Sequenced sample: PBMCs. The TCR was taken from a man in his forties or fifties in good health and CMV-seronegative. The chain joins TRBV23-1 to TRBJ1-1; D is perhaps TRBD1 (5 bases). Being an ORF, TRBV23-1 has a function that is uncertain. DNA for the CDR3: TGCGCCAGCAACTTGGGGAGGGGAACTGAAGCTTTCTTT. It encodes CASNLGRGTEAFF.